This T cell receptor (beta chain) was documented in a study of Ad26.COV2.S vaccination and SARS-CoV-2 variants. The method was immunoSEQ multiplex PCR; TCRdb's version includes in-frame clones alone and lacks a portion of them. Of 510,000 or so clones listed, roughly 89% are singletons. On this clone: At the DNA level, this CDR3 is encoded by other sequences in the same sample as well.

The treatment was: about 20 received Ad26.COV2.S at low or high dose, single or two shots; 5 received placebo; per-sample allocation not given. Following the first vaccine or placebo injection, samples were taken on day 63. Recruitment in Boston yielded a donor of adult age, 18-55 years. The CDR3 runs 13 residues. The germline V gene encodes CDR1 LGHNA and CDR2 YNFKEQ. V lost 4 bases to trimming and J lost 0 bases, with 6 bases between them. The sample consisted of peripheral blood, taken in a trial of Ad26.COV2.S vaccine versus placebo. This clonotype originated in a person aged 18 to 65 who received the Ad26.COV2.S COVID-19 vaccine or a placebo. The V gene is TRBV4-2, the J gene TRBJ1-1; no clear D gene. CDR3 in amino acids: CASSLPMNTEAFF. CDR3 nucleotides: TGTGCCAGCAGCCTTCCCATGAACACTGAAGCTTTCTTT.